This section outlines one T cell receptor beta chain sequence together with its context. One junction end disagrees with the germline gene, perhaps due to a read error. Germline V gene sequence: CDR1 SGDLS, CDR2 YYNGEE. The CDR3 totals 14 residues. These data belong to a study of cytomegalovirus exposure and HLA in healthy donors. Primers: 60 Vbeta forward and 13 Jbeta reverse. The protocol was immunoSEQ multiplex PCR, while the TCRdb copy is restricted to in-frame clones and leaves out a portion. The sample lists 150,000 to 200,000 clones; over 65% were seen once. The V and J genes are TRBV9 and TRBJ1-5; TRBD1 is a possible D gene (6 bases). Material: PBMCs. The sequence was collected from a woman in her thirties or forties in good health and CMV-seropositive. The CDR3 DNA reads as TGTGCCAGCAGCGGAAGCCCAGGGGATCAGCCCCAGAATTTT. This gives the protein CASSGSPGDQPQNF.